Shown below are 8 T cell receptor beta chains from a single sample sequenced in a study of OX40 agonist ivuxolimab in advanced cancers. Clones were sequenced by immunoSEQ multiplex PCR, and TCRdb holds only the in-frame ones, with some missing. In the table there are tens of thousands of clones, about 90% of which are singletons. The sequenced sample was CD4+ or CD8+ T cells sorted from blood, obtained in a trial of the OX40 agonist ivuxolimab. These TCRs come from an adult with an advanced solid tumor such as melanoma, head and neck, liver or kidney cancer.

The gene calls are TRBV5-4 and TRBJ2-6; D is undetermined. CDR1 and CDR2 (germline): SGHNT, YYREEE (reference sequence). This CDR3 comprises 15 residues. With 5 bases removed from V and 0 bases from J, the gap between germline ends came to 9 bases. The CDR3 here is CASSLARSGANVLTF. DNA for the CDR3: TGTGCCAGCAGTCTTGCCCGCTCTGGGGCCAACGTCCTGACTTTC.

The chain links TRBV2 to TRBJ2-3; D ambiguous. V dropped 11 bases and J dropped 1 base, with 19 bases sitting between them. The CDR3 is 15 residues long. CDR1 is SNHLY, CDR2 FYNNEI, per germline. CDR3 in DNA: TGTGCCGGGCCTCTAGGAGCGTACGGCACAGATACGCAGTATTTT. Its translation: CAGPLGAYGTDTQYF.

The chain uses TRBV5-6 and TRBJ2-3, with TRBD2 matching over 12 bases. This CDR3 comprises 17 residues. The germline V gene has CDR1 SGHDT and CDR2 YYEEEE. The junction had 11 bases not matched to a gene; V was cut back by 6 bases and J by 3 bases. The CDR3 sequence: CASTTGGLAGRTDTQYF. The CDR3 bases are TGTGCCAGCACCACGGGAGGACTAGCGGGAAGGACAGATACGCAGTATTTT. The full variable domain, with the rest looked up from reference TRBV5-6 and TRBJ2-3, is DAGVTQSPTHLIKTRGQQVTLRCSPKSGHDTVSWYQQALGQGPQFIFQYYEEEERQRGNFPDRFSGHQFPNYSSELNVNALLLGDSALYLCASTTGGLAGRTDTQYFGPGTRLTVL.

V is TRBV25-1 and J is TRBJ2-1; 7 nucleotides agree with TRBD1. Trimming took 10 bases from V and 4 from J; bases not matched to a gene: 7. The CDR3 covers 13 residues. The germline gives CDR1 MGHDK, CDR2 SYGVNS. CDR3 sequence (DNA): TGTGCCACAGATAGGACAGGATACAATGAGCAGTTCTTC. It encodes CATDRTGYNEQFF.

The sample holds one count of this clone. The chain employs TRBV14 and TRBJ2-7, with TRBD1 identical over 12 bases. Germline CDR1 and CDR2: SGHDN and FVKESK. This CDR3 has 14 residues. J was trimmed by 7 bases and V by 10 bases; bases with no gene match: 11. CDR3 amino acids: CATGTGGAIREQYF. The CDR3 DNA reads TGTGCCACAGGGACAGGGGGCGCGATAAGGGAGCAGTACTTC.

The V gene is TRBV4-2, the J gene TRBJ2-1, with 8 bases identical to TRBD2. The CDR3 totals 16 residues. Germline V gene data show CDR1 as LGHNA and CDR2 as YNFKEQ. J gave up 5 bases and V 7 bases, and 13 bases lay outside the gene matches. DNA of the CDR3: TGTGCCAGCATGGGACCACCGGGGACTAGACACAATGAGCAGTTCTTC. Translation gives CASMGPPGTRHNEQFF.

This rearrangement joins TRBV2 to TRBJ1-4; no reliable D call. Germline V gene sequence: CDR1 SNHLY, CDR2 FYNNEI. The CDR3 covers 15 residues. Trimming took off 1 base at V and 10 bases at J, with 16 bases between the two ends. Here the CDR3 reads CASSEVRTEGGKLFF. The CDR3 nucleotides are TGTGCCAGCAGTGAAGTCCGGACTGAGGGAGGAAAACTGTTTTTT.

The chain couples TRBV27 to TRBJ1-2; D is ambiguous. With 5 bases removed from V and 0 bases from J, the gap between germline ends came to 13 bases. This CDR3 spans 15 amino acids. From germline, CDR1 is MNHEY and CDR2 SMNVEV (reference sequence). For the CDR3, the DNA is TGTGCCAGCAGTCTCCTGCCTCAAGCTAACTATGGCTACACCTTC. It specifies CASSLLPQANYGYTF.